This is a list of T cell receptor beta chains from one sample in a study of blood T cell repertoires in COVID-19. Repertoires were generated with immunoSEQ multiplex PCR, while TCRdb's copy carries only in-frame clones and drops some. The sample holds approximately 120,000 clones, around four fifths seen once. The sequenced sample consisted of peripheral blood. The receptors were sampled from an older man with COVID-19, enrolled during active disease. The CDR3 runs from the conserved cysteine through the conserved F or W. The D gene is left open where the match is weak. Part of the rows lack a size; the others show once, few, many or a class for expanded clones.

>TRBV6-5|.|.|TRBJ2-7
TGTGCCAGCAGTTACTCTAGGGAGGTAGAGCAGTACTTC
CASSYSREVEQYF
>TRBV7-2|.|TRBD1|TRBJ1-6
TGTGCCAGCAGCAAGAGGGACAGGGGTGTCTCACCCCTCCACTTT
CASSKRDRGVSPLHF
>TRBV28|.|TRBD1|TRBJ1-5
TGTGCCAGCAGTCCAGTTGGGACAGACTACCATCAGCCCCAGCATTTT
CASSPVGTDYHQPQHF
>TRBV6-5|.|TRBD1|TRBJ1-1
TGTGCCAGCAGTCGACAGGGGGCCACTGAAGCTTTCTTT
CASSRQGATEAFF
>TRBV6-5|.|TRBD2|TRBJ2-1
TGTGCCAGCAGTTACGGCCTAGCGGGAGGGTACAATGAGCAGTTCTTC
CASSYGLAGGYNEQFF
>TRBV5-1|.|TRBD1|TRBJ2-1
TGCGCCAGCAGCTTGGGACAGGGATCCTACAATGAGCAGTTCTTC
CASSLGQGSYNEQFF
>TRBV3-1/TRBV3-2|.|.|TRBJ1-5
TGTGCCAGCAGCCAAGGGGCAGGCAATCAGCCCCAGCATTTT
CASSQGAGNQPQHF
>TRBV5-1|.|.|TRBJ2-2
TGCGCCAGCAGCTTGTACCGGGACACCCCCCAATCCCCAAGGGACACCGGGGAGCTGTTTTTT
CASSLYRDTPQSPRDTGELFF
>TRBV5-1|few|TRBD2|TRBJ2-2
TGCGCCAGCAGCCGGACTAGCGGGAGCACCGGGGAGCTGTTTTTT
CASSRTSGSTGELFF
>TRBV2|few|.|TRBJ2-5
TGTGCCAGCAGTGTTTATAGCTTGGAGGGGACCCAGTACTTC
CASSVYSLEGTQYF
>TRBV24-1|.|TRBD2|TRBJ2-1
TGTGCCACCAGTGATCTAGCGGACAATTCCTACAATGAGCAGTTCTTC
CATSDLADNSYNEQFF
>TRBV7-8|.|.|TRBJ2-1
TGTGCCAGCAGCTTAGCGTGGCAGGGCGCCTACAATGAGCAGTTCTTC
CASSLAWQGAYNEQFF
>TRBV7-2|.|TRBD2|TRBJ2-1
TGTGCCAGCAGCTTAGCTAGCGGGAGAGGGGGCAATGAGCAGTTCTTC
CASSLASGRGGNEQFF
>TRBV7-2|.|TRBD1|TRBJ1-2
TGTGCCAGCAGCCACCAAAGGACAGGGGTCTATGGCTACACCTTC
CASSHQRTGVYGYTF
>TRBV5-1|.|TRBD2|TRBJ2-5
TGCGCCAGCAGTTTTCAGGGTCCGGGGGGGACCCAGTACTTC
CASSFQGPGGTQYF
>TRBV29-1|.|.|TRBJ1-1
TGCAGCGTCATCGGAGAGGCAGCTTTCTTT
CSVIGEAAFF
>TRBV4-2|.|TRBD2|TRBJ2-2
TGTGCCAGCAGCCAAGACTGGTCGGGGGCTAGCGGGAGGGCCACAACCGGGGAGCTGTTTTTT
CASSQDWSGASGRATTGELFF
>TRBV10-3|.|.|TRBJ1-1
TGTGCCATCGGGACACTAAATGAAGCTTTCTTT
CAIGTLNEAFF
>TRBV7-2|.|.|TRBJ2-5
TGTGCCAGCAGCTTAACCCTCAGGGTTGAGCAAGAGACCCAGTACTTC
CASSLTLRVEQETQYF
>TRBV6-6|once|TRBD1|TRBJ1-5
TGTGCCAGCACCAATACAGGGGGCATGGATCAGCCCCAGCATTTT
CASTNTGGMDQPQHF
>TRBV9|.|.|TRBJ2-3
TGTGCCAGCAGCGTAGTTGGAGGACGGGGCACAGATACGCAGTATTTT
CASSVVGGRGTDTQYF
>TRBV28|.|.|TRBJ2-3
TGTGCCAGCAGTTTAAACCAGGGCACAGATACGCAGTATTTT
CASSLNQGTDTQYF
>TRBV6-5|.|TRBD2|TRBJ2-7
TGTGCCAGCAGAAGACTAGCGGACTCCTACGAGCAGTACTTC
CASRRLADSYEQYF
>TRBV4-2|.|.|TRBJ2-2
TGTGCCAGCAGCCAAACAGAAGGTACCGGGGAGCTGTTTTTT
CASSQTEGTGELFF
>TRBV7-2|.|.|TRBJ1-5
TGTGCCAGCAGCTTAATCAGGTCCGATCAGCCCCAGCATTTT
CASSLIRSDQPQHF
>TRBV4-3|.|.|TRBJ1-6
TGCGCCAGCAGCCAAGAGCAGGGGTCGAGTTCACCCCTCCACTTT
CASSQEQGSSSPLHF
>TRBV28|.|TRBD1|TRBJ1-2
TGTGCCAGCAGTCCTCCACAGGGGTACTATGGCTACACCTTC
CASSPPQGYYGYTF
>TRBV2|.|.|TRBJ1-1
TGTGCCAGCAGCAATGACGGGGGGACTGAAGCTTTCTTT
CASSNDGGTEAFF
>TRBV7-8|.|.|TRBJ2-3
TGTGCCAGCAGCTTAGTGGGCGGGGCCGAGGCAGATACGCAGTATTTT
CASSLVGGAEADTQYF
>TRBV3-1/TRBV3-2|.|.|TRBJ1-2
TGTGCCAGCAGCCCTTCAGCTAACTATGGCTACACCTTC
CASSPSANYGYTF
>TRBV10-1|.|TRBD2|TRBJ2-1
TGCGCCAGCAGGGGTTCGCGGGAGGGACAGCAGTTCTTC
CASRGSREGQQFF
>TRBV11-2|.|.|TRBJ1-2
TGTGCCAGCAGCTTAGGGGGGGAGTTAGATGGCTACACCTTC
CASSLGGELDGYTF
>TRBV11-3|.|.|TRBJ2-1
TGTGCCAGCAGTCAACCCCCGGGTGAGCAGTTCTTC
CASSQPPGEQFF
>TRBV24-1|.|.|TRBJ1-5
TGTGCCACCAGTTCCCATCAGGGGAGCAATCAGCCCCAGCATTTT
CATSSHQGSNQPQHF
>TRBV11-3|once|TRBD2|TRBJ2-1
TGTGCCAGCAGCAGTAGCGGGCTCAACAATGAGCAGTTCTTC
CASSSSGLNNEQFF
>TRBV24-1|.|.|TRBJ2-1
TGTGCCACCAGTGAGGATGGGACTTACAATGAGCAGTTCTTC
CATSEDGTYNEQFF
>TRBV5-5|.|.|TRBJ1-1
TGTGCCAGCAGCTCAGCGACAGCGAACACTGAAGCTTTCTTT
CASSSATANTEAFF
>TRBV15|.|TRBD1|TRBJ2-2
TGTGCCACCAGCAGAGATTCGGGACAGGGGGACACCGGGGAGCTGTTTTTT
CATSRDSGQGDTGELFF
>TRBV12-3/TRBV12-4|.|.|TRBJ2-7
TGTGCCAGCAGTTCCACCCCCAGCTACGAGCAGTACTTC
CASSSTPSYEQYF
>TRBV15|.|TRBD1|TRBJ1-1
TGTGCCACCAGCCCCCGACAGGGAATGAACACTGAAGCTTTCTTT
CATSPRQGMNTEAFF
>TRBV7-2|.|TRBD2|TRBJ2-1
TGTGCCAGCAGCTTATTGGGAACGGGAGGGGTTAATGAGCAGTTCTTC
CASSLLGTGGVNEQFF
>TRBV28|once|.|TRBJ1-1
TGTGCCAGCAGTTCCTCGGGCACTGAAGCTTTCTTT
CASSSSGTEAFF